The T cell receptor beta chain under discussion was sequenced for a study of glioma-infiltrating T cells after dendritic cell vaccination. The overall study: Dendritic cell vaccination trial patients had either newly diagnosed or recurrent glioblastoma.

Only in-frame clones appear in the TCRdb table, and some are missing; sequencing was by immunoSEQ multiplex PCR. The sample lists more than 95,000 clones; around 80% were seen once. The time point denotes: after dendritic cell vaccination, including at tumor progression/relapse. The junction had 5 bases not matched to a gene; V was cut back by 2 bases and J by 4 bases. The CDR3 is 15 amino acids. The germline V gene encodes CDR1 MGHRA and CDR2 YSYEKL. The receptor's source is a human donor with glioblastoma. Here the sequenced sample was blood, taken after dendritic cell vaccination. This chain joins TRBV4-1 and TRBJ2-5, with TRBD1 matching over 9 bases. CDR3 residues: CASSQPGQGGETQYF. The CDR3 region has the DNA TGCGCCAGCAGCCAACCGGGACAGGGTGGAGAGACCCAGTACTTC.